This TCR beta chain was captured in a study of cytomegalovirus exposure and HLA in healthy donors. Findings of the study overall: Researchers reported in a later analysis that a missense DCLRE1C variant was tied to TCR beta V- and J-gene trimming. The authors reported that TCR beta sequences could predict HLA-A and HLA-B alleles. These predictions were accurate for most subjects in the first cohort.

For this clone: The target antigen is unknown.

The PCR made use of 60 Vbeta and 13 Jbeta primers. Method: immunoSEQ multiplex PCR; TCRdb's copy keeps in-frame clones and lacks some. There are 150,000 to 200,000 clones in the sample; approximately 84% occur only once, and approximately 1.3% lies in the top ten. The CDR3 runs 16 residues. Germline V CDR1 and CDR2: SNHLY, FYNNEI. V lost 6 bases and J lost 4; bases outside the gene matches: 9. The receptor was derived from a man aged 50-60 years in good health and CMV-seropositive. V gene TRBV2 combines with J gene TRBJ1-2; 12 nucleotides line up with TRBD1. The sequencing sample was made of PBMCs. CDR3 sequence (DNA): TGTGCCAGCAGGGGGGACAGGGGGCGCGGGGCCTATGGCTACACCTTC. Its protein is CASRGDRGRGAYGYTF.